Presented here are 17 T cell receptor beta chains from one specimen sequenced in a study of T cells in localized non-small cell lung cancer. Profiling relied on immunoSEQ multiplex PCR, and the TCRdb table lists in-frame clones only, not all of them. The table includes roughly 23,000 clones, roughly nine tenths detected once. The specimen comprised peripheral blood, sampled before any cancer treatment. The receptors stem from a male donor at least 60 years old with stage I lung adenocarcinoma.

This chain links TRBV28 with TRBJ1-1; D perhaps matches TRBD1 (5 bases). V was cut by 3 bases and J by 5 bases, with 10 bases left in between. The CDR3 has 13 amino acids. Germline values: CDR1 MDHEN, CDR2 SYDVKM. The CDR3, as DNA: TGTGCCAGCAGTTTGCTAGGGGTGACTGAAGCTTTCTTT. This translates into CASSLLGVTEAFF.

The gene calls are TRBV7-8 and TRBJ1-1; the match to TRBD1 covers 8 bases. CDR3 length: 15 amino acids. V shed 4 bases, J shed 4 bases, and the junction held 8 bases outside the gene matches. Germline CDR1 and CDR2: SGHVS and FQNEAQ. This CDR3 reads CASSSLTGGGTEAFF. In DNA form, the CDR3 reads TGTGCCAGCAGCTCTCTCACAGGGGGGGGCACTGAAGCTTTCTTT.

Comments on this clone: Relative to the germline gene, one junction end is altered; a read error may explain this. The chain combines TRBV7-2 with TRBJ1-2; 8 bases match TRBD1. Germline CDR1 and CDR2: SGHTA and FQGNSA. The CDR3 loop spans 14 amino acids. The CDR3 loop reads CASSPVGQATTPLF. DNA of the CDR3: TGTGCCAGCTCCCCGGTGGGACAGGCAACCACACCACTCTTC.

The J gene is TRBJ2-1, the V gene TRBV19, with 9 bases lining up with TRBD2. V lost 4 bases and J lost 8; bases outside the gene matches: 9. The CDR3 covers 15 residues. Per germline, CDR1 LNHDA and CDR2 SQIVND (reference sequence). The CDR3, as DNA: TGTGCCAGTAGTAGATCTAGGCGGGAGGGATATGAGCAGTTCTTC. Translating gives CASSRSRREGYEQFF. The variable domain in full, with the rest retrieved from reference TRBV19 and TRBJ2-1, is DGGITQSPKYLFRKEGQNVTLSCEQNLNHDAMYWYRQDPGQGLRLIYYSQIVNDFQKGDIAEGYSVSREKKESFPLTVTSAQKNPTAFYLCASSRSRREGYEQFFGPGTRLTVL.

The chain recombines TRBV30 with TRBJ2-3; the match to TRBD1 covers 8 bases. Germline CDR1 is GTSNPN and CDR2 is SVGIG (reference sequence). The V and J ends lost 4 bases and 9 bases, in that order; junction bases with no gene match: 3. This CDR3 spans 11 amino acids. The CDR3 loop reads CAWTGGLTQYF. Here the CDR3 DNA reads TGTGCCTGGACAGGGGGCCTCACGCAGTATTTT.

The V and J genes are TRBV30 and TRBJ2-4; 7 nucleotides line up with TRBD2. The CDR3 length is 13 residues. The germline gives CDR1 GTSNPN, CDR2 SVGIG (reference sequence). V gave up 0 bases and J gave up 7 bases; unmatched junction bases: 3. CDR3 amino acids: CAWSVAGHNIQYF. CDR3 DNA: TGTGCCTGGAGTGTAGCGGGGCATAACATTCAGTACTTC.

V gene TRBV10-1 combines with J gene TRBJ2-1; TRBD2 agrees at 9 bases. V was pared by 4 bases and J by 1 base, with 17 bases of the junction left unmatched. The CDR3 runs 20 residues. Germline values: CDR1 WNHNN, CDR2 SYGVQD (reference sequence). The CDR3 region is CASSGSLAAGGPQSYNEQFF. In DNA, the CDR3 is TGCGCCAGCAGTGGGTCACTGGCGGCGGGAGGGCCCCAATCCTACAATGAGCAGTTCTTC.

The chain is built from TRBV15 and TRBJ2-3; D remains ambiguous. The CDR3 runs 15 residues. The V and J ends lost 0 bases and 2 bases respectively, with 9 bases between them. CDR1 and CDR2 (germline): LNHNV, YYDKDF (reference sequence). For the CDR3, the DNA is TGTGCCACCAGCAGAGATCCGACGGTCACAGATACGCAGTATTTT. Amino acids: CATSRDPTVTDTQYF.

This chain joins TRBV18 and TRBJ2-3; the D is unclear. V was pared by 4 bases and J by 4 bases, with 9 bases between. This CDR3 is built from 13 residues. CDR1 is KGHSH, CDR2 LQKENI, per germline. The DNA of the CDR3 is TGTGCCAGCTCACGAGCCACTGCAGATACGCAGTATTTT. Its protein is CASSRATADTQYF.

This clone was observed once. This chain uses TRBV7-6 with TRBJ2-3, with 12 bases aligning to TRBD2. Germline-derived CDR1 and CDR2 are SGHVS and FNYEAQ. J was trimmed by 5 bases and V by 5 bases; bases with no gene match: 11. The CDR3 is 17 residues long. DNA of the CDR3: TGTGCCAGCAGCCCACTCCTACTAGCGGGAGGTGTAGATACGCAGTATTTT. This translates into CASSPLLLAGGVDTQYF.

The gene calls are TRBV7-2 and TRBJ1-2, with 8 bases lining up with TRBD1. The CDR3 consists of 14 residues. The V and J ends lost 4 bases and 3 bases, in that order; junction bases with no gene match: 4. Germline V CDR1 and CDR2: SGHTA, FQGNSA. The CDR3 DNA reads TGTGCCAGCAGCTCAACGACAGGGGACTATGGCTACACCTTC. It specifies CASSSTTGDYGYTF.

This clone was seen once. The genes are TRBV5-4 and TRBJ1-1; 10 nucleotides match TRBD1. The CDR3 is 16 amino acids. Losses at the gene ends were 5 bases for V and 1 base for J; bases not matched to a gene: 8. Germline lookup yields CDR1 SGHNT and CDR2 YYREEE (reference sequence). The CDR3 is CASSKDRGNENTEAFF. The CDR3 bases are TGTGCCAGCAGTAAGGACAGGGGGAATGAGAACACTGAAGCTTTCTTT.

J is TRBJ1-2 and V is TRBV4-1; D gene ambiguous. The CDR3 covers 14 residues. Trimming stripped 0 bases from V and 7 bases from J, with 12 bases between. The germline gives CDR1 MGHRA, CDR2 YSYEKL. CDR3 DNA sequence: TGCGCCAGCAGCCAAGATGCCAGTGTAAGTGGCTACACCTTC. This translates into CASSQDASVSGYTF.

The CDR3 spells CASSPQGTYNEQFF. Here the CDR3 DNA reads TGTGCCAGCAGCCCACAGGGGACGTACAATGAGCAGTTCTTC. This chain links TRBV5-4 with TRBJ2-1, with 7 bases fitting TRBD1. This CDR3 has 14 residues. CDR1 and CDR2 (germline): SGHNT, YYREEE (reference sequence). Unmatched junction bases numbered 5, after V lost 4 bases and J lost 4 bases.

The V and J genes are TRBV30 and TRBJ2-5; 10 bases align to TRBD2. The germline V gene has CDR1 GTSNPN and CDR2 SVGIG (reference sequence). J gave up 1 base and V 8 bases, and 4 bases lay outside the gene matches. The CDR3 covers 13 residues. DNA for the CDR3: TGTGCCGGAAAGCGGGGGGGCCAAGAGACCCAGTACTTC. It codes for CAGKRGGQETQYF.

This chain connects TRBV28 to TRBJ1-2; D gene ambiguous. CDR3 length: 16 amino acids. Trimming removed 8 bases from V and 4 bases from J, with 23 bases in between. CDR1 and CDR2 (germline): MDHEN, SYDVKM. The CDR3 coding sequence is TGTGCCAGCGGCTCCCCAGGCTGGGGAGTAGGCTATGGCTACACCTTC. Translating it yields CASGSPGWGVGYGYTF.

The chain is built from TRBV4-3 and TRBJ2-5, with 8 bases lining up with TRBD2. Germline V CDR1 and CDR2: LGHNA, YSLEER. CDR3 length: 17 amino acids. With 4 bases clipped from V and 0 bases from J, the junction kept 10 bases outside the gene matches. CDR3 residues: CASSPLSGSGYQETQYF. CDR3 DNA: TGCGCCAGCAGCCCCCTCAGCGGGAGCGGGTACCAAGAGACCCAGTACTTC.